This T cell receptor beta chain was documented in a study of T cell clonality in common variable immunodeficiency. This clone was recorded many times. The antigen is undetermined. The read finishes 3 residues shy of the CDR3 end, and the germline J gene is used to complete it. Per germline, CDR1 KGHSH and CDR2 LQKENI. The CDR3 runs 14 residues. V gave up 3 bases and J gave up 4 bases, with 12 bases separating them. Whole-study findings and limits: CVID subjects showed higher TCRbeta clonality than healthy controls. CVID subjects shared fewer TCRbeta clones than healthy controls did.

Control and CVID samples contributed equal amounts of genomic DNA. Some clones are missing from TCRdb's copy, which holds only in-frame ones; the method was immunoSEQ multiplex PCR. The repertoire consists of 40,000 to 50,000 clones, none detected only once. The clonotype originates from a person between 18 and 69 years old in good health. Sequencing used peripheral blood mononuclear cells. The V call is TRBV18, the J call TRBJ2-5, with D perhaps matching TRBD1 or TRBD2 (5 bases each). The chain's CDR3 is CASSPGEGLETQYF. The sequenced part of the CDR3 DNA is TGTGCCAGCTCACCCGGCGAGGGGCTAGAGACC.